This T cell receptor beta chain comes out of a study of T and B cells in COVID-19 patients. Overall study: COVID-19 patients gave peripheral blood either during active infection or after recovery.

From blood, about 250-500 ng of genomic DNA served as TRB template. The CDR3 has 13 amino acids. CDR1 is MNHNS and CDR2 is SASEGT in the germline V gene. Trimming pared 1 base from V and 6 bases from J, leaving 9 bases between. This clonotype was seen a handful of times. TRB rearrangements were amplified by multiplex PCR with BIOMED2 TRB-A/B primers. MiXCR was run by TCRdb on the multiplex PCR reads, yielding one entry per CDR3 protein. The profile shows 4,000 to 6,000 distinct CDR3 sequences, 21% of them singletons. The source of this sequence is a human donor with active COVID-19. J is TRBJ1-1 and V is TRBV6-1; tentatively, D is TRBD1 (6 bases). Input material: blood. CDR3 coding DNA: TGTGCCAGCAGTGAAGTAAACAGGGCTGAAGCTTTCTTT. It specifies CASSEVNRAEAFF.